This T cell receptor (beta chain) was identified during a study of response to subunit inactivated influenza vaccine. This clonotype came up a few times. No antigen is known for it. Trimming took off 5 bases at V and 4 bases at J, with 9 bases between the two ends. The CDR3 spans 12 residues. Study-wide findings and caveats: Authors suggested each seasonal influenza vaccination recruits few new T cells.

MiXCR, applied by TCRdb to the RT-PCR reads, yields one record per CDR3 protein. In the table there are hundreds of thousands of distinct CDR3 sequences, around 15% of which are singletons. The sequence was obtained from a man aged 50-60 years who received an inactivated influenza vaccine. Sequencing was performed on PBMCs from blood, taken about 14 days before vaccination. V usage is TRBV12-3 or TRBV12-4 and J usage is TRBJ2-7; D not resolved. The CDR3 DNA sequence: TGTGCCAGCAGTCCATTGCTGTACGAGCAGTACTTC. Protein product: CASSPLLYEQYF.